This T cell receptor (beta chain) was sequenced in a study of shared clonotypes between healthy human individuals. TCRdb's copy holds only in-frame clones and misses some; the assay was immunoSEQ multiplex PCR. This sample has approximately 1.4 million clones, with around 98% found just once. Note on this clone: One junction end disagrees with the germline gene, perhaps due to a read error. Other DNA sequences in the sample encode the same CDR3.

The CDR3 covers 11 residues. In germline, CDR1 is SNHLY, CDR2 FYNNEI. Sequenced sample: naive CD4+ T cells sorted from blood. Subset noted: CD45RA+ positively selected. The clonotype comes from a young man in good health. The chain couples TRBV2 to TRBJ2-3; no clear D gene. CDR3 loop: CASSEADTQYF. The DNA of the CDR3 is TGTGCCAGCAGTGAGGCAGACACGCAGTATTTT.